This record covers a single TCR beta chain. Per germline, CDR1 DFQATT and CDR2 SNEGSKA (reference sequence). The CDR3 totals 14 residues. V lost 5 bases to trimming and J lost 1 base, with 14 bases between them. TCRdb re-analysed the RT-PCR reads in MiXCR, keeping a single row per CDR3 protein. The table includes some 960,000 distinct CDR3 sequences, roughly 18% detected once. The data originate from a study of patients and donors after allogeneic stem cell transplantation. This TCR derives from a human donor who was either an allogeneic HSCT recipient or a stem cell or donor lymphocyte infusion donor (not recorded which). It is not recorded whose cells these are; they may come from a transplant donor. The sample consisted of blood, either unsorted or a sorted T cell fraction (not recorded which). The chain combines TRBV20-1 with TRBJ1-2; D is ambiguous. CDR3 region: CSASLGGINYGYTF. CDR3 in DNA: TGCAGTGCTTCCTTGGGTGGCATTAACTATGGCTACACCTTC.